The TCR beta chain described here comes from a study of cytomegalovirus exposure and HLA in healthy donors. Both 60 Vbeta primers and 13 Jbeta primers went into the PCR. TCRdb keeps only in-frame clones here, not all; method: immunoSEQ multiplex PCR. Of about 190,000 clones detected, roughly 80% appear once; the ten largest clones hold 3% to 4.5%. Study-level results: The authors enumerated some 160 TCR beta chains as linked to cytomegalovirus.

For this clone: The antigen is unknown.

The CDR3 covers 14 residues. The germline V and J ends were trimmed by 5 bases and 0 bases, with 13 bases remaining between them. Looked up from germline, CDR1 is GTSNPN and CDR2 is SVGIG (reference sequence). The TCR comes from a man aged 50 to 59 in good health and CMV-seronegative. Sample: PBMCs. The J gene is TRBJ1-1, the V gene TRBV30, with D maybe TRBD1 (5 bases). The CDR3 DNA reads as TGTGCCTGGTATTCTCGGGGGATGAACACTGAAGCTTTCTTT. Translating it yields CAWYSRGMNTEAFF.